These 7 T cell receptor beta chains were sequenced from one sample in a study of T cell changes during pregnancy in multiple sclerosis. Some clones are missing from TCRdb's copy, which holds only in-frame ones; the method was immunoSEQ multiplex PCR. Altogether around 56,000 clones are present, about 91% being singletons, with the ten largest covering 0.6% to 0.8%. Here the sequenced sample was CD4+ T cells from peripheral blood mononuclear cells, taken in the first trimester of pregnancy. These receptors were collected from a female donor with multiple sclerosis, enrolled in a pregnancy study.

The sample holds one count of this clone. The J gene is TRBJ2-1, the V gene TRBV4-3, with TRBD2 identical over 8 bases. The CDR3 has 16 amino acids. After removal of 0 bases from V and 4 bases from J, the junction contained 5 bases not matched to a gene. Germline lookup yields CDR1 LGHNA and CDR2 YSLEER. CDR3 residues: CASSQDASGGYNEQFF. The DNA of the CDR3 is TGCGCCAGCAGCCAAGACGCGAGCGGGGGTTACAATGAGCAGTTCTTC.

The chain has TRBV15 and TRBJ2-1; D is perhaps TRBD2 (6 bases). The CDR3 consists of 12 residues. In germline, CDR1 is LNHNV, CDR2 YYDKDF (reference sequence). Trimming removed 5 bases at V and 4 bases at J, with 6 bases between. CDR3 nucleotide sequence: TGTGCCACCAGCGGGGGGTACAATGAGCAGTTCTTC. It codes for CATSGGYNEQFF.

The sample holds a few counts of this clone. CDR3 in amino acids: CASSSTGGRTEAFF. The CDR3 DNA sequence: TGTGCCAGCAGCTCGACAGGGGGCAGGACTGAAGCTTTCTTT. The V gene is TRBV7-9, the J gene TRBJ1-1; 10 positions agree with TRBD1. The CDR3 extends over 14 amino acids. Trimming cost V 4 bases and J 5 bases; bases outside gene matches: 4. Germline CDR1 SEHNR, CDR2 FQNEAQ (reference sequence).

The genes are TRBV27 and TRBJ2-1; 8 nucleotides agree with TRBD2. Germline CDR1 is MNHEY and CDR2 is SMNVEV (reference sequence). CDR3 length: 14 amino acids. V lost 2 bases to trimming and J lost 9 bases; unmatched junction nucleotides: 6. In DNA form, the CDR3 reads TGTGCCAGCAGTTTAACGGGGGGGCCAGGTGAGCAGTTCTTC. Protein: CASSLTGGPGEQFF.

The chain combines TRBV6-5 with TRBJ2-1; the match to TRBD1 covers 7 bases. The CDR3 extends over 12 amino acids. CDR1 and CDR2 (germline): MNHEY, SVGAGI. V lost 6 bases and J lost 7; bases outside the gene matches: 3. CDR3: CASSQQGNEQFF. In nucleotides, the CDR3 is TGTGCCAGCAGCCAACAGGGGAATGAGCAGTTCTTC.

This chain uses TRBV7-8 with TRBJ2-1, with TRBD2 identical over 12 bases. This CDR3 comprises 15 residues. Germline CDR1 SGHVS, CDR2 FQNEAQ. V trimming: 6 bases; J trimming: 4 bases; junction bases outside the gene matches: 4. CDR3 DNA sequence: TGTGCCAGCAGTTCTAGCGGGGGGGCTTACAATGAGCAGTTCTTC. This encodes CASSSSGGAYNEQFF.

V and J are TRBV2 and TRBJ2-5; 9 nucleotides line up with TRBD1. V dropped 6 bases and J dropped 1; count of bases not matched to a gene: 6. The CDR3 runs to 15 residues. The germline gives CDR1 SNHLY, CDR2 FYNNEI. CDR3 amino acids: CASSNRGLRQETQYF. In nucleotides, the CDR3 is TGTGCCAGCAGCAACAGGGGGCTGCGCCAAGAGACCCAGTACTTC.